The 22 T cell receptor beta chains in this list originate from one sample, sequenced in a study of cytotoxic CD8 clonotypes in ibrutinib-treated CLL. Libraries were prepared by immunoSEQ multiplex PCR; TCRdb keeps only in-frame clonotypes and omits some of them. The sample records roughly 15,000 clones, 64% being singletons. The sequenced sample was PBMCs, obtained before ibrutinib treatment. The receptors originated from a human donor with chronic lymphocytic leukemia.

The V and J genes are TRBV5-1 and TRBJ1-1; weak D call: TRBD1 (5 bases). Germline assignment: CDR1 SGHRS and CDR2 YFSETQ. There are 16 residues in the CDR3. V was clipped by 0 bases and J by 2 bases, with 14 bases between them. The CDR3 protein is CASSLGDVGGNTEAFF. The CDR3 DNA reads as TGCGCCAGCAGCTTGGGGGACGTCGGGGGAAACACTGAAGCTTTCTTT.

The chain carries TRBV5-4 and TRBJ1-4; D gene ambiguous. The germline CDR1 and CDR2 sequences are SGHNT and YYREEE (reference sequence). V was clipped by 2 bases and J by 1 base, with 6 bases between them. CDR3 size: 14 residues. The CDR3 protein is CASSFGGTNEKLFF. The CDR3, as DNA: TGTGCCAGCAGCTTTGGCGGAACTAATGAAAAACTGTTTTTT.

In this sample, this clone is large. This chain connects TRBV10-3 to TRBJ1-2, with 10 nucleotides matching TRBD1. J was trimmed by 8 bases and V by 6 bases; bases with no gene match: 15. CDR1 and CDR2 from the germline V gene are ENHRY and SYGVKD. The CDR3 is 16 amino acids. Here the CDR3 reads CAISNDNGQGVRGYTF. CDR3 bases: TGTGCCATCAGCAACGATAATGGACAGGGGGTTCGAGGCTACACCTTC.

This clone turned up a few times. This rearrangement joins TRBV11-2 to TRBJ2-5; no reliable D call. The germline V gene encodes CDR1 SGHAT and CDR2 FQNNGV. The CDR3 loop spans 13 amino acids. V was clipped by 0 bases and J by 8 bases, with 10 bases between them. The CDR3 nucleotides read TGTGCCAGCAGCTTAGATCACGCAACCACCCAGTACTTC. This encodes CASSLDHATTQYF.

There are many counts of this clone. The V gene is TRBV25-1, the J gene TRBJ2-4; D call uncertain. The CDR3 loop spans 15 amino acids. CDR1 is MGHDK, CDR2 SYGVNS, per germline. V gave up 8 bases and J gave up 0 bases, with 14 bases separating them. CDR3 in DNA: TGTGCCAGCGGGGATGACGGGTTAGCCAAAAACATTCAGTACTTC. Protein sequence: CASGDDGLAKNIQYF.

The V gene is TRBV18, the J gene TRBJ1-1, with 7 bases that match TRBD1. Looked up from germline, CDR1 is KGHSH and CDR2 is LQKENI. With 3 bases clipped from V and 7 bases from J, the junction kept 2 bases outside the gene matches. The CDR3 totals 12 residues. This CDR3 reads CASSPYRGEAFF. CDR3 sequence (DNA): TGTGCCAGCTCACCTTACAGGGGTGAAGCTTTCTTT.

This clone has a handful of counts. This chain uses TRBV7-9 with TRBJ2-5; 9 bases are a match to TRBD1. The CDR3 has 12 amino acids. Germline values: CDR1 SEHNR, CDR2 FQNEAQ (reference sequence). The V gene end was trimmed by 5 bases and the J gene end by 5 bases; junction bases not matched to a gene: 0. CDR3 residues: CASSGQGETQYF. DNA for the CDR3: TGTGCCAGCAGCGGACAGGGGGAGACCCAGTACTTC. The complete variable domain, with remaining parts taken from reference TRBV7-9 and TRBJ2-5, reads DTGVSQNPRHKITKRGQNVTFRCDPISEHNRLYWYRQTLGQGPEFLTYFQNEAQLEKSRLLSDRFSAERPKGSFSTLEIQRTEQGDSAMYLCASSGQGETQYFGPGTRLLVL.

This clone was found a few times. Here the CDR3 reads CASSIFGGGNTEAFF. DNA for the CDR3: TGTGCCAGTAGTATATTTGGGGGTGGGAACACTGAAGCTTTCTTT. This chain links TRBV19 with TRBJ1-1; TRBD1 might be the D (5 bases). CDR1 LNHDA and CDR2 SQIVND come from the germline V gene (reference sequence). The CDR3 sequence is 15 residues long. V lost 2 bases and J 1 base, leaving 11 bases between the germline ends.

The chain uses TRBV19 and TRBJ2-3, with D perhaps matching TRBD1 (6 bases). The CDR3 has 15 amino acids. The ends were cut back, 4 bases at V and 0 bases at J, with 11 bases in the middle. Germline assignment: CDR1 LNHDA and CDR2 SQIVND (reference sequence). DNA of the CDR3: TGTGCCAGTAGTACTCCGACAGGAAGCACAGATACGCAGTATTTT. It specifies CASSTPTGSTDTQYF.

The table lists this clone with a count of one. The chain links TRBV9 to TRBJ1-3, with TRBD1 matching over 8 bases. V was clipped by 4 bases and J by 4 bases; unmatched bases: 7. The CDR3 has 15 amino acids. Germline loops: CDR1 SGDLS, CDR2 YYNGEE. The CDR3 region is CASSPRTGWGNTIYF. The CDR3 region has the DNA TGTGCCAGCAGCCCCCGGACAGGGTGGGGAAACACCATATATTTT.

The chain couples TRBV4-1 to TRBJ2-7; no definite D call. V gave up 0 bases and J gave up 2 bases, with 5 bases separating them. The CDR3 spans 13 residues. Germline V gene lookup returns CDR1 MGHRA and CDR2 YSYEKL. The CDR3 reads CASSQDFTYEQYF. The CDR3 nucleotides are TGCGCCAGCAGCCAAGATTTTACCTACGAGCAGTACTTC.

The gene calls are TRBV11-2 and TRBJ1-2; weak D call: TRBD1 (5 bases). Germline V CDR1 and CDR2: SGHAT, FQNNGV. V lost 5 bases, J lost 9 bases, and 13 bases lay in between. This CDR3 contains 12 residues. This chain's CDR3 is CASSDGGLSYTF. CDR3 coding DNA: TGTGCCAGCAGCGACGGGGGTCTTAGCTACACCTTC. Based on the CDR3 plus reference TRBV11-2 and TRBJ1-2, the full variable domain is EAGVAQSPRYKIIEKRQSVAFWCNPISGHATLYWYQQILGQGPKLLIQFQNNGVVDDSQLPKDRFSAERLKGVDSTLKIQPAKLEDSAVYLCASSDGGLSYTFGSGTRLTVV.

This clone was seen ten or more times. J is TRBJ2-5 and V is TRBV5-5; D might be TRBD1 (6 bases). The CDR3 contains 14 residues. The V gene lost 1 base and the J gene lost 5 bases, with 12 bases spanning the gap. CDR1 is SGHKS and CDR2 is YYEKEE in the germline V gene (reference sequence). The CDR3 loop reads CASSLFGGSETQYF. The CDR3 nucleotides are TGTGCCAGCAGCTTGTTTGGGGGCAGTGAGACCCAGTACTTC.

Notes on this clone: A far larger clone differs by one base, so this is likely a read error. The chain couples TRBV30 to TRBJ1-2; possibly TRBD1 for D (6 bases). The germline gives CDR1 GTSNPN, CDR2 SVGIG (reference sequence). Trimming cost V 0 bases and J 7 bases, with 30 bases left between them. The CDR3 spans 19 residues. The CDR3 loop is CAWSVQLGARRGWGSGYTF. The CDR3 DNA reads as TGTGCCTGGAGTGTACAACTGGGGGCAAGGCGGGGATGGGGTAGTGGCTACACCTTC.

The chain links TRBV4-2 to TRBJ1-2; 10 nucleotides align to TRBD1. The length of the CDR3 is 14 residues. In germline, CDR1 is LGHNA, CDR2 YNFKEQ. Germline trimming cut 4 bases from V and 4 bases from J; bases unmatched to any gene: 3. The CDR3 protein is CASSPGQGSYGYTF. The DNA for the CDR3 is TGTGCCAGCAGCCCGGGACAGGGGAGCTATGGCTACACCTTC.

This clone was observed a few times. The J gene is TRBJ2-1, the V gene TRBV7-6; TRBD1 matches 7 bases. V dropped 4 bases and J dropped 4; count of bases not matched to a gene: 1. Per germline, CDR1 SGHVS and CDR2 FNYEAQ. The CDR3 runs 13 residues. CDR3 sequence reads: CASSSDRYNEQFF. The CDR3 DNA sequence: TGTGCCAGCAGCTCGGACAGGTACAATGAGCAGTTCTTC.

The rearrangement links TRBV5-1 to TRBJ2-7, with D perhaps matching TRBD1 (7 bases). The V gene lost 7 bases and the J gene lost 0 bases, with 11 bases spanning the gap. This CDR3 spans 13 amino acids. Germline lookup yields CDR1 SGHRS and CDR2 YFSETQ. This CDR3 reads CASRGTASYEQYF. The CDR3 region has the DNA TGCGCCAGCCGGGGGACAGCCTCCTACGAGCAGTACTTC.

The chain carries TRBV29-1 and TRBJ2-2; no definite D call. The CDR3 runs to 13 residues. Per germline, CDR1 SQVTM and CDR2 ANQGSEA. The ends were cut back, 3 bases at V and 0 bases at J, with 5 bases in the middle. Here the CDR3 DNA reads TGCAGCGTTGAGGCGGCGAACACCGGGGAGCTGTTTTTT. Translated, it gives CSVEAANTGELFF.

The table lists this clone with a count of one. The rearrangement links TRBV10-2 to TRBJ2-7; possibly TRBD2 for D (6 bases). V was pared by 8 bases and J by 2 bases, with 13 bases between. Looked up from germline, CDR1 is WSHSY and CDR2 is SAAADI. The CDR3 consists of 13 residues. CDR3 protein: CASGDGGAYEQYF. The CDR3 bases are TGCGCCAGCGGGGACGGCGGGGCCTACGAGCAGTACTTC.

This rearrangement joins TRBV4-1 to TRBJ2-3; 7 bases match TRBD1. Germline V gives CDR1 MGHRA, CDR2 YSYEKL. The CDR3 has 16 amino acids. Trimming at V came to 0 bases and at J to 4 bases, leaving 7 bases not matched to a gene. This chain's CDR3 is CASSQDDRVIADTQYF. The CDR3, as DNA: TGCGCCAGCAGCCAAGACGACAGGGTAATCGCAGATACGCAGTATTTT.

This chain links TRBV5-4 with TRBJ1-1, with 8 bases fitting TRBD1. The CDR3 runs 14 residues. CDR1 and CDR2 (germline): SGHNT, YYREEE (reference sequence). V dropped 0 bases and J dropped 5; count of bases not matched to a gene: 3. DNA for the CDR3: TGTGCCAGCAGCTTGGACAGGGGGGATACTGAAGCTTTCTTT. The encoded protein is CASSLDRGDTEAFF.

The V call is TRBV5-1, the J call TRBJ1-4; 9 positions agree with TRBD1. Unmatched junction bases numbered 2, after V lost 4 bases and J lost 1 base. Germline CDR1 SGHRS, CDR2 YFSETQ. CDR3 length: 15 amino acids. CDR3 protein: CASSEDRGTNEKLFF. The CDR3 nucleotides read TGCGCCAGCAGCGAGGACAGGGGAACTAATGAAAAACTGTTTTTT.